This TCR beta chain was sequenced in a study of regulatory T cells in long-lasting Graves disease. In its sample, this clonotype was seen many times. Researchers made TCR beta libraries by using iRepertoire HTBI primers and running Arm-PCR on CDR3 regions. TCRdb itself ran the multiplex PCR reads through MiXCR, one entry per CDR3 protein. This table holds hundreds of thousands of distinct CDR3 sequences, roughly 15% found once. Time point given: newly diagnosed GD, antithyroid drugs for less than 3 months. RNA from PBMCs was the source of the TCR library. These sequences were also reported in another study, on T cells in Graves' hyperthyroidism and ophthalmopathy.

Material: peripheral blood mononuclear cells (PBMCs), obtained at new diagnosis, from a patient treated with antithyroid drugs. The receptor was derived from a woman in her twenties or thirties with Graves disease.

CDR3 DNA sequence: TGTGCCAGCAGTTTATTCGGATCCTACGAGCAGTACTTC. Translating gives CASSLFGSYEQYF. V gene TRBV27 combines with J gene TRBJ2-7; unclear D gene. Trimming removed 1 base from V and 1 base from J, with 5 bases in between. This CDR3 spans 13 amino acids. Germline values: CDR1 MNHEY, CDR2 SMNVEV (reference sequence).